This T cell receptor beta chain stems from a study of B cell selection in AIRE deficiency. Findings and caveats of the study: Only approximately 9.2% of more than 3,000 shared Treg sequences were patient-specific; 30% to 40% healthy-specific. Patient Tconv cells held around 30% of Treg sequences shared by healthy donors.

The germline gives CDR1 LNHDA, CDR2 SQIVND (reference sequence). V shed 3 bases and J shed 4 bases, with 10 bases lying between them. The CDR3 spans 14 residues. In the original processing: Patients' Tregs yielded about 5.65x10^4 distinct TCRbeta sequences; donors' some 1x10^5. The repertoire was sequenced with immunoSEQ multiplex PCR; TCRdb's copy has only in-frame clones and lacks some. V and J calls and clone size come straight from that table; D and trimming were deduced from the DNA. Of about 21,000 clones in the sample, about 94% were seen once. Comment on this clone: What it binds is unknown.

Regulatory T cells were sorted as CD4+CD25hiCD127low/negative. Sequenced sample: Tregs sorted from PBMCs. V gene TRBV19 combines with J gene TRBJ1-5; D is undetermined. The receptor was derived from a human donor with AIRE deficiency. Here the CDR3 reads CASSMRRSNQPQHF. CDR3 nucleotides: TGTGCCAGTAGTATGCGGAGGTCAAATCAGCCCCAGCATTTT.